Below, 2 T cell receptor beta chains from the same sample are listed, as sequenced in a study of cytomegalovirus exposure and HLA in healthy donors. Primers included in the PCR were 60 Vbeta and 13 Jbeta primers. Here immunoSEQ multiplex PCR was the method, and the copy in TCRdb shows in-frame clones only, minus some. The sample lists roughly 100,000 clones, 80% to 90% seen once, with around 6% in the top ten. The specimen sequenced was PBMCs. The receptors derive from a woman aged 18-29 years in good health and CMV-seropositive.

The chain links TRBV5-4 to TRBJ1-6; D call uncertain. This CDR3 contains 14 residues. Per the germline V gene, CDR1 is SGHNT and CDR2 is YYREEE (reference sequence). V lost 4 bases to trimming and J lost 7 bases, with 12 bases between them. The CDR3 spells CASSPWTSNSPLHF. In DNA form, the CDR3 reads TGTGCCAGCAGCCCCTGGACTTCAAATTCACCCCTCCACTTT.

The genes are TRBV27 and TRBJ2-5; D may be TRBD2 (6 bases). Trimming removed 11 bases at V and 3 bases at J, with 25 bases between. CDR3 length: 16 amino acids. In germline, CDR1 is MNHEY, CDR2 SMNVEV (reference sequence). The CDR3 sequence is CALGLCGREKEETQYF. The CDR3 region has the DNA TGTGCCTTAGGTCTCTGTGGACGGGAGAAGGAAGAGACCCAGTACTTC.